This entry lists 30 T cell receptor beta chains sequenced from one sample in a study of cytomegalovirus exposure and HLA in healthy donors. Researchers ran the PCR with 60 Vbeta and 13 Jbeta primers. Data came from immunoSEQ multiplex PCR; TCRdb stores just in-frame clones and leaves some out. The sample shows around 110,000 clones, roughly 80% of them seen only once. Sequences were obtained from PBMCs. These receptors were taken from a man in his thirties or forties in good health and CMV-seronegative.

The chain links TRBV7-2 to TRBJ2-7, with 9 bases aligning to TRBD1. V lost 1 base, J lost 3 bases, and 4 bases stayed unmatched. The CDR3 runs 15 residues. Per the germline V gene, CDR1 is SGHTA and CDR2 is FQGNSA. CDR3 amino acids: CASSLGGTGIYEQYF. The CDR3 DNA follows: TGTGCCAGCAGCTTAGGAGGGACAGGGATCTACGAGCAGTACTTC.

Concerning this clone itself: A read error may produce the germline difference seen at one junction end. The chain combines TRBV7-9 with TRBJ2-7; a possible D gene is TRBD1 (6 bases). The CDR3 runs to 11 residues. From germline, CDR1 is SEHNR and CDR2 FQNEAQ (reference sequence). The CDR3 DNA is TGTGCCAGCAGCCTTAGCCGGGACACCTTCTTC. Translating gives CASSLSRDTFF. The entire variable domain, with the rest obtained from reference TRBV7-9 and TRBJ2-7, is as follows: DTGVSQNPRHKITKRGQNVTFRCDPISEHNRLYWYRQTLGQGPEFLTYFQNEAQLEKSRLLSDRFSAERPKGSFSTLEIQRTEQGDSAMYLCASSLSRDTFFGPGTRLTVT.

The rearrangement links TRBV28 to TRBJ2-7; D possibly corresponds to TRBD1 (5 bases). The germline gives CDR1 MDHEN, CDR2 SYDVKM. CDR3 size: 13 residues. Trimming stripped 3 bases from V and 2 bases from J, with 8 bases between. In nucleotides, the CDR3 is TGTGCCAGCAGTTTGACAGCGACCTACGAGCAGTACTTC. Translated, it gives CASSLTATYEQYF.

The chain recombines TRBV11-2 with TRBJ2-7, with 8 bases matching TRBD1. The CDR3 runs to 16 residues. J gave up 2 bases and V 3 bases, and 9 bases lay outside the gene matches. Germline CDR1 and CDR2: SGHAT and FQNNGV. CDR3 bases: TGTGCCAGCAGCTTTAGGACAGGGCGCTTTACCTACGAGCAGTACTTC. As protein: CASSFRTGRFTYEQYF.

The V and J genes are TRBV6-5 and TRBJ1-2, with 8 positions matching TRBD1. Trimming at V came to 4 bases and at J to 3 bases, leaving 7 bases not matched to a gene. The CDR3 contains 15 residues. CDR1 is MNHEY, CDR2 SVGAGI, per germline. The CDR3 loop is CASSFRAGGYYGYTF. The CDR3 DNA follows: TGTGCCAGCAGTTTCCGAGCAGGGGGCTACTATGGCTACACCTTC.

The genes are TRBV9 and TRBJ2-1, with TRBD1 matching 9 bases. The CDR3 length is 15 residues. V was pared by 0 bases and J by 9 bases, with 7 bases of the junction left unmatched. CDR1 is SGDLS, CDR2 YYNGEE, per germline. CDR3 sequence: CASSVEGQGSAEQFF. For the CDR3, the DNA is TGTGCCAGCAGCGTAGAGGGACAGGGTTCTGCTGAGCAGTTCTTC.

This clone was detected only a few times. The genes are TRBV18 and TRBJ1-1; D is uncertain. The CDR3 is 14 amino acids. Germline CDR1 and CDR2: KGHSH and LQKENI. Deletions cut 0 bases from V and 0 bases from J, with 5 bases between. The CDR3 bases are TGTGCCAGCTCACCACCGTCAGTGAACACTGAAGCTTTCTTT. This codes for CASSPPSVNTEAFF.

About this clone itself: An end of the junction differs from the germline gene, which may be a read error. This chain joins TRBV7-9 and TRBJ1-2; 11 bases match TRBD1. Germline values: CDR1 SEHNR, CDR2 FQNEAQ (reference sequence). This CDR3 has 15 amino acids. CDR3 loop: CASSPGQGAWYGYIF. The CDR3 DNA follows: TGTGCCAGCAGCCCCGGACAGGGGGCATGGTATGGCTACATCTTC. Filled out from reference TRBV7-9 and TRBJ1-2, the complete variable domain reads DTGVSQNPRHKITKRGQNVTFRCDPISEHNRLYWYRQTLGQGPEFLTYFQNEAQLEKSRLLSDRFSAERPKGSFSTLEIQRTEQGDSAMYLCASSPGQGAWYGYIFGSGTRLTVV.

A note on this clone: The junction does not match germline at one end; this may be a read error. This chain joins TRBV5-4 and TRBJ2-6; perhaps TRBD1 as D (5 bases). CDR1 and CDR2 from the germline V gene are SGHNT and YYREEE (reference sequence). This CDR3 is 17 amino acids long. This CDR3 reads CASSFGASSSGANGLTF. As DNA, the CDR3 is TGTGCCAGCAGCTTCGGTGCCAGCTCTTCTGGGGCCAACGGCCTGACTTTC.

The CDR3 reads CASMAGGLYEQYF. In DNA, the CDR3 is TGTGCCAGCATGGCAGGGGGGCTCTACGAGCAGTACTTC. This sequence joins TRBV28 and TRBJ2-7; D is possibly TRBD1 (7 bases). The CDR3 runs to 13 residues. V dropped 7 bases and J dropped 3 bases, with 13 bases sitting between them. The V gene's germline CDR1 is MDHEN and CDR2 SYDVKM.

This chain joins TRBV10-3 and TRBJ1-5, with 7 positions matching TRBD1. The CDR3 totals 16 residues. The V segment lost 3 bases and the J segment 6 bases; nucleotides outside the gene matches: 11. The germline V gene encodes CDR1 ENHRY and CDR2 SYGVKD. CDR3 amino acids: CAISDSGTEWGQPQHF. The CDR3 DNA reads as TGTGCCATCAGTGATTCCGGGACAGAATGGGGTCAGCCCCAGCATTTT.

The rearrangement links TRBV4-2 to TRBJ1-5, with 8 bases aligning to TRBD1. The CDR3 has 14 residues. Germline values: CDR1 LGHNA, CDR2 YNFKEQ. V shed 5 bases, J shed 7 bases, and the junction held 7 bases outside the gene matches. CDR3 nucleotide sequence: TGTGCCAGCAGCGGAAAACAGGGGGGACAGCCCCAGCATTTT. Its protein is CASSGKQGGQPQHF.

The chain employs TRBV19 and TRBJ2-7; 12 bases align to TRBD1. Germline V CDR1 and CDR2: LNHDA, SQIVND (reference sequence). V lost 6 bases to trimming and J lost 2 bases; unmatched junction nucleotides: 14. The CDR3 covers 18 residues. The CDR3 DNA is TGTGCCAGTAGACAACGGGCCTCCGGGACAGGGGGCGCCTACGAGCAGTACTTC. This codes for CASRQRASGTGGAYEQYF.

The sample holds a few counts of this clone. An end of the junction differs from the germline gene, which may be a read error. The chain is built from TRBV29-1 and TRBJ2-6; TRBD1 matches at 12 bases. Per germline, CDR1 SQVTM and CDR2 ANQGSEA. The CDR3 runs 21 residues. CDR3 sequence reads: CSVEVRSRDRGLGAGANGLTF. DNA of the CDR3: TGCAGCGTTGAAGTGCGGAGCCGGGACAGGGGGCTGGGAGCTGGGGCCAACGGCCTGACTTTC.

The rearrangement links TRBV7-6 to TRBJ2-5; a possible D gene is TRBD2 (6 bases). Trimming took off 5 bases at V and 0 bases at J, with 16 bases between the two ends. The CDR3 is 16 residues long. The germline V gene encodes CDR1 SGHVS and CDR2 FNYEAQ. The CDR3 loop reads CASSPGGARYQETQYF. DNA for the CDR3: TGTGCCAGCAGCCCCGGCGGGGCTAGGTACCAAGAGACCCAGTACTTC.

This clone has only one observation. The chain couples TRBV18 to TRBJ1-1; D ambiguous. The CDR3 covers 15 residues. Trimming took 1 base from V and 1 from J, leaving 10 bases between them. Germline loops: CDR1 KGHSH, CDR2 LQKENI. CDR3 bases: TGTGCCAGCTCACCACGTCCCAGATCGAACACTGAAGCTTTCTTT. Encoded protein: CASSPRPRSNTEAFF.

The table lists this clone with a count of one. This chain links TRBV30 with TRBJ1-2; TRBD1 aligns across 9 bases. Germline CDR1 reads GTSNPN; CDR2 reads SVGIG (reference sequence). V shed 4 bases, J shed 1 base, and the junction held 4 bases outside the gene matches. This CDR3 comprises 14 residues. This CDR3 is CAWNPGQGNYGYTF. The DNA for the CDR3 is TGTGCCTGGAATCCGGGACAGGGTAACTATGGCTACACCTTC.

This chain uses TRBV28 with TRBJ2-5; D is possibly TRBD1 (6 bases). Between the trimmed V and J ends, which lost 4 bases and 0 bases, there was a span of 15 bases. The CDR3 is 16 residues long. From germline, CDR1 is MDHEN and CDR2 SYDVKM. The CDR3 nucleotides are TGTGCCAGCAGTTGGGGGCGTGTGGGGTACCAAGAGACCCAGTACTTC. This translates into CASSWGRVGYQETQYF. The full variable domain, rest sourced from reference TRBV28 and TRBJ2-5, is DVKVTQSSRYLVKRTGEKVFLECVQDMDHENMFWYRQDPGLGLRLIYFSYDVKMKEKGDIPEGYSVSREKKERFSLILESASTNQTSMYLCASSWGRVGYQETQYFGPGTRLLVL.

The chain combines TRBV5-1 with TRBJ2-3, with 9 bases aligning to TRBD1. The germline V gene has CDR1 SGHRS and CDR2 YFSETQ. CDR3 size: 17 residues. V lost 0 bases to trimming and J lost 5 bases; unmatched junction nucleotides: 10. CDR3 sequence reads: CASSLGSQGAFIDTQYF. DNA of the CDR3: TGCGCCAGCAGCTTGGGCTCACAGGGGGCGTTCATAGATACGCAGTATTTT.

The V gene is TRBV5-1, the J gene TRBJ2-7, with TRBD2 matching 13 bases. V gave up 4 bases and J gave up 2 bases; unmatched junction bases: 9. The CDR3 covers 17 residues. Germline V gene lookup returns CDR1 SGHRS and CDR2 YFSETQ. CDR3 amino acids: CASSTRTSGGLPYEQYF. The DNA for the CDR3 is TGCGCCAGCAGCACCCGGACTAGCGGGGGTTTACCCTACGAGCAGTACTTC. The complete variable domain, with remaining parts taken from reference TRBV5-1 and TRBJ2-7, reads KAGVTQTPRYLIKTRGQQVTLSCSPISGHRSVSWYQQTPGQGLQFLFEYFSETQRNKGNFPGRFSGRQFSNSRSEMNVSTLELGDSALYLCASSTRTSGGLPYEQYFGPGTRLTVT.

The chain has TRBV5-8 and TRBJ2-5; D call uncertain. CDR1 and CDR2 (germline): SGHTS, YDEGEE. CDR3 size: 13 residues. Trimming left V 2 bases short and J 2 bases short, with 7 bases between. Written as DNA, the CDR3 is TGTGCCAGCAGCTTACAGAGACAAGAGACCCAGTACTTC. Residues: CASSLQRQETQYF.

This clone was seen a few times. The V gene is TRBV5-6, the J gene TRBJ2-5; weak D call: TRBD1 (6 bases). The V gene's germline CDR1 is SGHDT and CDR2 YYEEEE. Trimming took off 4 bases at V and 3 bases at J, with 16 bases between the two ends. The CDR3 spans 15 residues. CDR3 DNA sequence: TGTGCCAGCAGCCTTCCCGGACAGCCTAAAGAGACCCAGTACTTC. This translates into CASSLPGQPKETQYF.

The genes are TRBV5-1 and TRBJ2-3; 14 nucleotides align to TRBD2. Germline trimming cut 3 bases from V and 0 bases from J; bases unmatched to any gene: 9. This CDR3 contains 19 residues. Germline-derived CDR1 and CDR2 are SGHRS and YFSETQ. The CDR3 is CASSSGLAGGISSTDTQYF. In nucleotides, the CDR3 is TGCGCCAGCAGCTCCGGACTAGCGGGGGGCATCTCTAGCACAGATACGCAGTATTTT.

V is TRBV19 and J is TRBJ1-5; D unresolved. This CDR3 contains 13 residues. Trimming removed 8 bases from V and 1 base from J, with 9 bases in between. CDR1 and CDR2 from the germline V gene are LNHDA and SQIVND (reference sequence). CDR3 region: CASRHTSNQPQHF. The CDR3, as DNA: TGTGCCAGTCGACACACCAGCAATCAGCCCCAGCATTTT.

The V call is TRBV10-1, the J call TRBJ2-2, with D perhaps matching TRBD2 (5 bases). V lost 10 bases, J lost 0 bases, and 12 bases lay in between. This CDR3 is built from 14 residues. Germline V CDR1 and CDR2: WNHNN, SYGVQD (reference sequence). CDR3: CATRRGSNTGELFF. The CDR3 bases are TGCGCCACGCGCCGGGGATCGAACACCGGGGAGCTGTTTTTT.

The chain couples TRBV7-9 to TRBJ1-6; D remains unclear. The CDR3 runs to 14 residues. V was cut by 1 base and J by 10 bases, with 11 bases left in between. Germline V gene data show CDR1 as SEHNR and CDR2 as FQNEAQ (reference sequence). In DNA, the CDR3 is TGTGCCAGCAGCTTAGGCGAGGTTGGGTCACCCCTCCACTTT. This gives the protein CASSLGEVGSPLHF.

The V and J genes are TRBV19 and TRBJ2-1; 9 nucleotides match TRBD1. CDR3 length: 15 residues. J lost 9 bases, V lost 6 bases, and 12 bases had no gene match. CDR1 LNHDA and CDR2 SQIVND come from the germline V gene (reference sequence). The CDR3 loop is CASRQRRDRALEQFF. The DNA of the CDR3 is TGTGCCAGTAGACAAAGAAGGGACAGGGCGCTTGAGCAGTTCTTC.

The V call is TRBV27, the J call TRBJ1-4, with TRBD1 matching 10 bases. The CDR3 length is 17 residues. V lost 6 bases to trimming and J lost 7 bases; unmatched junction nucleotides: 14. Per germline, CDR1 MNHEY and CDR2 SMNVEV (reference sequence). CDR3 region: CASSPGTGVGQGEKLFF. CDR3 coding DNA: TGTGCCAGCAGCCCCGGGACAGGGGTCGGGCAGGGTGAAAAACTGTTTTTT.

This clone came up a few times. The chain uses TRBV6-5 and TRBJ2-3; D is possibly TRBD2 (6 bases). Looked up from germline, CDR1 is MNHEY and CDR2 is SVGAGI. Trimming pared 1 base from V and 4 bases from J, leaving 9 bases between. CDR3 length: 14 residues. CDR3 residues: CASSYFQRADTQYF. For the CDR3, the DNA is TGTGCCAGCAGTTACTTTCAGCGGGCAGATACGCAGTATTTT.

V usage is TRBV28 and J usage is TRBJ1-4; the match to TRBD1 covers 10 bases. Germline V lookup: CDR1 MDHEN, CDR2 SYDVKM. This CDR3 has 13 amino acids. V lost 6 bases and J lost 7; bases outside the gene matches: 2. The CDR3 spells CASSDRGPEKLFF. DNA for the CDR3: TGTGCCAGCAGCGACAGGGGGCCTGAAAAACTGTTTTTT.